The 10 T cell receptor beta chains reported below all come from one sample, sequenced in a study of blood T cell repertoires in COVID-19 (dated by TCRdb to 2018 to 2021). Receptors were amplified or captured by the immunoSEQ multiplex PCR assay. In its TCRdb copy, this immuneACCESS table keeps in-frame sequences only and misses some clones. Where compared with another copy, unresolved V genes explain less than half of these, and the others have no known cause. The sample table contains 85,000 to 130,000 clones; only one count was recorded for roughly nine tenths of them. The top ten clonotypes cover roughly 5.3% of the sample. Sequenced: peripheral blood. The receptors come from a human donor in a cohort sampled during active COVID-19.

The CDR3 bases are TGTGCCAGCAGTTACCTTTATTCACCCCTCCACTTT. Translating it yields CASSYLYSPLHF. The chain combines TRBV6-5 with TRBJ1-6; D call uncertain. V shed 2 bases and J shed 8 bases, with 4 bases lying between them. Germline loops: CDR1 MNHEY, CDR2 SVGAGI. This CDR3 is 12 amino acids long.

The rearrangement uses TRBV27 and TRBJ1-4; the D is unclear. The germline gives CDR1 MNHEY, CDR2 SMNVEV (reference sequence). The CDR3 runs to 14 residues. V was clipped by 3 bases and J by 8 bases, with 13 bases between them. CDR3 DNA sequence: TGTGCCAGCAGTTTGGGCCCCGACCCCGAAAAACTGTTTTTT. This sequence encodes CASSLGPDPEKLFF.

The genes are TRBV5-1 and TRBJ2-2, with D possibly matching TRBD1 (5 bases). V was shortened by 0 bases and J by 8 bases, with 8 bases between the two germline ends. Germline lookup yields CDR1 SGHRS and CDR2 YFSETQ. The CDR3 contains 13 residues. CDR3: CASSLDRRGELFF. CDR3 in DNA: TGCGCCAGCAGCTTGGACAGGAGAGGGGAGCTGTTTTTT.

The J gene is TRBJ2-5, the V gene TRBV10-1; TRBD2 might be the D (6 bases). The CDR3 has 14 amino acids. Looked up from germline, CDR1 is WNHNN and CDR2 is SYGVQD (reference sequence). V shed 3 bases and J shed 7 bases, with 15 bases lying between them. The CDR3 DNA sequence: TGCGCCAGCAGTGACGCGGACCGAGCGGGGACCCAGTACTTC. It translates to CASSDADRAGTQYF.

The chain combines TRBV9 with TRBJ1-5; maybe TRBD1 (6 bases). This CDR3 is 16 amino acids long. Per germline, CDR1 SGDLS and CDR2 YYNGEE. The ends were cut back, 0 bases at V and 3 bases at J, with 13 bases in the middle. The CDR3 nucleotides read TGTGCCAGCAGCGTAGGCCCAGGGGCTCCCAATCAGCCCCAGCATTTT. Residues: CASSVGPGAPNQPQHF.

This chain connects TRBV5-1 to TRBJ2-3; tentative D call: TRBD1 (6 bases). The CDR3 runs 15 residues. CDR1 is SGHRS, CDR2 YFSETQ, per germline. V lost 6 bases, J lost 6 bases, and 20 bases lay in between. CDR3 in amino acids: CASKTGDRLSDTQYF. The CDR3 coding sequence is TGCGCCAGCAAAACCGGAGACAGGCTATCGGATACGCAGTATTTT.

The rearrangement uses TRBV2 and TRBJ1-5; D not resolved. CDR1 and CDR2 from the germline V gene are SNHLY and FYNNEI. The CDR3 runs to 14 residues. Trimming took 3 bases from V and 3 from J, leaving 9 bases between them. CDR3 loop: CASSEARNNQPQHF. CDR3 in DNA: TGTGCCAGCAGTGAGGCCAGGAACAATCAGCCCCAGCATTTT.

The chain links TRBV5-1 to TRBJ2-5, with 9 bases matching TRBD2. This CDR3 contains 15 residues. V shed 7 bases and J 1 base; nucleotides not matched to a gene: 8. Germline V CDR1 and CDR2: SGHRS, YFSETQ. The DNA for the CDR3 is TGCGCCAGCGCAGTCGAGCGGGGGGTCCAAGAGACCCAGTACTTC. It codes for CASAVERGVQETQYF. The full variable domain, its missing parts supplied by reference TRBV5-1 and TRBJ2-5, is KAGVTQTPRYLIKTRGQQVTLSCSPISGHRSVSWYQQTPGQGLQFLFEYFSETQRNKGNFPGRFSGRQFSNSRSEMNVSTLELGDSALYLCASAVERGVQETQYFGPGTRLLVL.

This clone was seen just once. The genes are TRBV4-1 and TRBJ1-2, with unresolved D. Germline V gene data show CDR1 as MGHRA and CDR2 as YSYEKL. With 0 bases removed from V and 2 bases from J, the gap between germline ends came to 10 bases. This CDR3 comprises 15 residues. The DNA of the CDR3 is TGCGCCAGCAGCCAAGACCCCACAGAGAACTATGGCTACACCTTC. This translates into CASSQDPTENYGYTF.

J is TRBJ2-5 and V is TRBV7-9; 9 nucleotides match TRBD1. The V segment lost 4 bases and the J segment 4 bases; nucleotides outside the gene matches: 7. This CDR3 contains 15 residues. Germline V gives CDR1 SEHNR, CDR2 FQNEAQ (reference sequence). The CDR3 reads CASSSGQGFVETQYF. The CDR3 DNA follows: TGTGCCAGCAGCTCGGGACAGGGTTTCGTAGAGACCCAGTACTTC.